In this sample, the clone carrying this T cell receptor (beta chain) turned up a few times. Its antigen is undetermined. The data are from a study of shared clonotypes between healthy human individuals. Broader study findings: Investigators collected only blood, and repertoires in tissues likely differ. Compared with memory subsets, naive subsets generally had larger estimated richness. Sequencing of the sorted subsets was shown by rarefaction to be incomplete despite large depth.

Subsets obtained from CD4+ cells comprised CD45RA+ naive and CD45RA-negative memory cells. TCRdb's table, derived via immunoSEQ multiplex PCR, lists solely in-frame clones and lacks some. Among about 770,000 clones listed, roughly 72% were seen once. This receptor was identified in a woman in her thirties in good health. Sequenced input: memory CD4+ T cells sorted from blood. Stated subset: CD45RA-negative fraction.

Here the CDR3 DNA reads TGTGCCAGCAGTTCCGTGACCCCCACCTACGAGCAGTACTTC. Translated: CASSSVTPTYEQYF. The rearrangement uses TRBV28 and TRBJ2-7; D remains ambiguous. Germline CDR1 MDHEN, CDR2 SYDVKM. Trimming removed 4 bases from V and 2 bases from J, with 12 bases in between. The CDR3 runs 14 residues.